What follows are 7 T cell receptor beta chains derived from one specimen sequenced in a study of blood T cell repertoires in COVID-19. Sequenced by immunoSEQ multiplex PCR; TCRdb stores in-frame clones only, minus some. The sample holds about 30,000 clones, 70% to 90% seen once. The sequenced sample was peripheral blood. The receptors stem from a man aged 60 to 69 with active COVID-19.

The V call is TRBV9, the J call TRBJ2-7; 9 bases map to TRBD1. The V gene end was trimmed by 2 bases and the J gene end by 6 bases; junction bases not matched to a gene: 6. CDR3 length: 14 residues. Per the germline V gene, CDR1 is SGDLS and CDR2 is YYNGEE. The CDR3 DNA is TGTGCCAGCAGCGTCCGGGACAGGGATGGCGAGCAGTACTTC. Amino acids: CASSVRDRDGEQYF.

V and J are TRBV6-6 and TRBJ1-5; 10 nucleotides agree with TRBD1. CDR1 MNHNY and CDR2 SVGAGI come from the germline V gene (reference sequence). This CDR3 comprises 15 residues. V lost 6 bases and J lost 7; bases outside the gene matches: 9. The CDR3 protein is CASRPGTGESQPQHF. The CDR3 coding sequence is TGTGCCAGCAGACCCGGGACAGGGGAGTCCCAGCCCCAGCATTTT.

The rearrangement uses TRBV29-1 and TRBJ2-1, with D maybe TRBD2 (6 bases). CDR1 is SQVTM and CDR2 is ANQGSEA in the germline V gene. The CDR3 contains 16 residues. With 4 bases removed from V and 3 bases from J, the gap between germline ends came to 19 bases. The CDR3 spells CSVGALRDSVYNEQFF. The CDR3 DNA sequence: TGCAGCGTTGGGGCCCTCAGGGACTCGGTCTACAATGAGCAGTTCTTC.

The rearrangement joins TRBV29-1 to TRBJ2-7; 7 positions match TRBD1. The CDR3 covers 13 residues. J was trimmed by 1 base and V by 4 bases; bases with no gene match: 4. Germline V gene lookup returns CDR1 SQVTM and CDR2 ANQGSEA. The DNA of the CDR3 is TGCAGCGTTGCCCCGACAGGGTCCTACGAGCAGTACTTC. It translates to CSVAPTGSYEQYF.

The chain employs TRBV29-1 and TRBJ2-4; possibly TRBD2 for D (6 bases). Trimming pared 5 bases from V and 0 bases from J, leaving 14 bases between. Germline CDR1 SQVTM, CDR2 ANQGSEA. The CDR3 runs to 15 residues. CDR3 nucleotides: TGCAGCGTTCGGTCTAGCGTACAAGCCAAAAACATTCAGTACTTC. This encodes CSVRSSVQAKNIQYF.

This rearrangement joins TRBV19 to TRBJ2-1; D perhaps matches TRBD2 (5 bases). The CDR3 length is 14 residues. Germline loops: CDR1 LNHDA, CDR2 SQIVND (reference sequence). Trimming shortened V by 3 bases and J by 6 bases, and 12 bases separated the two germline ends. The CDR3 nucleotides read TGTGCCAGTAGTATGGGGAGAGCCTCCAATGAGCAGTTCTTC. Protein product: CASSMGRASNEQFF.

The gene calls are TRBV29-1 and TRBJ2-5, with a weak D call TRBD2 (7 bases). CDR3 length: 14 amino acids. V shed 6 bases and J shed 4 bases, with 18 bases lying between them. Per the germline V gene, CDR1 is SQVTM and CDR2 is ANQGSEA. CDR3 sequence reads: CSVPRGGGRETQYF. CDR3 sequence (DNA): TGCAGCGTACCGAGGGGCGGGGGCCGAGAGACCCAGTACTTC.